Presented here are 23 T cell receptor beta chains from one specimen sequenced in a study of blood T cell repertoires in COVID-19. Only in-frame clones appear in the TCRdb table, and some are missing; sequencing was by immunoSEQ multiplex PCR. The sample lists roughly 440,000 clones; approximately 90% were seen once. Sequencing was carried out using peripheral blood. The receptors derive from a woman aged 50 to 65 with COVID-19, enrolled during active disease.

This chain uses TRBV20-1 with TRBJ2-1, with a tentative D call TRBD1 (5 bases). This CDR3 has 10 residues. CDR1 is DFQATT, CDR2 SNEGSKA, per germline (reference sequence). V was pared by 6 bases and J by 11 bases, with 11 bases between. The CDR3 region is CSAKRQKQFF. The CDR3 coding sequence is TGCAGTGCCAAGAGACAGAAGCAGTTCTTC.

This clone was counted a single time. This chain connects TRBV6-5 to TRBJ2-1; D remains unclear. This CDR3 is 14 amino acids long. Per germline, CDR1 MNHEY and CDR2 SVGAGI. V lost 5 bases and J lost 0, with 8 bases in between. The CDR3 reads CASSPGTSYNEQFF. The CDR3 region has the DNA TGTGCCAGCAGTCCAGGAACCTCCTACAATGAGCAGTTCTTC.

This chain joins TRBV5-1 and TRBJ2-2, with TRBD2 identical over 11 bases. V shed 1 base and J 2 bases; nucleotides not matched to a gene: 10. Germline V gene lookup returns CDR1 SGHRS and CDR2 YFSETQ. The CDR3 contains 19 residues. This CDR3 is CASSLLVLAGARNTGELFF. CDR3 nucleotides: TGCGCCAGCAGCTTGTTGGTACTAGCGGGGGCTCGAAACACCGGGGAGCTGTTTTTT.

The chain combines TRBV6-6 with TRBJ1-2; 7 bases are shared with TRBD1. The ends lost 5 bases at V and 8 bases at J; junction bases unmatched: 5. The CDR3 covers 12 residues. The germline gives CDR1 MNHNY, CDR2 SVGAGI (reference sequence). The CDR3 DNA follows: TGTGCCAGCAGTCATGAGACAGGGGGCTACACCTTC. Its translation is CASSHETGGYTF.

The rearrangement links TRBV6-2 or TRBV6-3 to TRBJ1-1; 7 bases agree with TRBD1. Germline values: CDR1 MNHEY, CDR2 SVGEGT. The CDR3 covers 13 residues. V trimming: 5 bases; J trimming: 4 bases; junction bases outside the gene matches: 4. The CDR3 reads CASSGQVSTEAFF. CDR3 in DNA: TGTGCCAGCAGTGGACAGGTGAGCACTGAAGCTTTCTTT.

CDR3 sequence: CASSTGAFSGNTIYF. DNA for the CDR3: TGTGCCAGCTCAACAGGGGCCTTCTCTGGAAACACCATATATTTT. The chain is built from TRBV18 and TRBJ1-3, with 7 bases matching TRBD1. Trimming removed 5 bases from V and 0 bases from J; junction bases left unmatched: 4. The CDR3 is 15 residues long. The germline V gene has CDR1 KGHSH and CDR2 LQKENI.

The chain combines TRBV19 with TRBJ1-2, with D tentatively TRBD1 (5 bases). The germline V gene encodes CDR1 LNHDA and CDR2 SQIVND (reference sequence). V was cut by 3 bases and J by 6 bases, with 14 bases left in between. The length of the CDR3 is 14 residues. As DNA, the CDR3 is TGTGCCAGTAGTATTGGGGCCTACACGGATGGCTACACCTTC. The encoded protein is CASSIGAYTDGYTF.

This clone was picked up a small number of times. V usage is TRBV4-2 and J usage is TRBJ1-5; D might be TRBD1 (5 bases). The CDR3 covers 14 residues. Trimming stripped 3 bases from V and 5 bases from J, with 11 bases between. Germline values: CDR1 LGHNA, CDR2 YNFKEQ. The CDR3 spells CASSQETVDQPQHF. The CDR3 DNA is TGTGCCAGCAGCCAGGAGACAGTCGATCAGCCCCAGCATTTT.

The rearrangement joins TRBV12-3 or TRBV12-4 to TRBJ2-1, with 8 positions matching TRBD1. V was pared by 0 bases and J by 15 bases, with 1 base of the junction left unmatched. There are 11 residues in the CDR3. In nucleotides, the CDR3 is TGTGCCAGCAGTTTAGCGGGACAGGCGTTCTTC. It yields the protein CASSLAGQAFF.

J is TRBJ1-1 and V is TRBV6-5; D is perhaps TRBD1 (6 bases). The CDR3 contains 13 residues. Trimming stripped 4 bases from V and 0 bases from J, with 6 bases between. Germline-derived CDR1 and CDR2 are MNHEY and SVGAGI. This CDR3 reads CASSWTVNTEAFF. As DNA, the CDR3 is TGTGCCAGCAGTTGGACAGTGAACACTGAAGCTTTCTTT.

V usage is TRBV7-9 and J usage is TRBJ2-7; 8 bases are shared with TRBD1. V shed 1 base and J 6 bases; nucleotides not matched to a gene: 8. Germline V gene sequence: CDR1 SEHNR, CDR2 FQNEAQ (reference sequence). The CDR3 is 15 residues long. DNA of the CDR3: TGTGCCAGCAGCTTAGGGACAGGGCAAGGTCGCGAGCAGTACTTC. Translating it yields CASSLGTGQGREQYF.

The chain links TRBV19 to TRBJ2-1, with D tentatively TRBD2 (6 bases). Germline V lookup: CDR1 LNHDA, CDR2 SQIVND (reference sequence). V gave up 1 base and J gave up 4 bases, with 14 bases separating them. This CDR3 is built from 16 residues. CDR3 bases: TGTGCCAGTAGTATAGGGAGGGGTCGGGGGTACAATGAGCAGTTCTTC. It specifies CASSIGRGRGYNEQFF.

The gene calls are TRBV28 and TRBJ1-4; TRBD1 matches 11 bases. Losses at the gene ends were 3 bases for V and 8 bases for J; bases not matched to a gene: 11. The CDR3 runs 17 residues. Looked up from germline, CDR1 is MDHEN and CDR2 is SYDVKM. The CDR3 sequence: CASSLPRTGGAGEKLFF. The DNA of the CDR3 is TGTGCCAGCAGTTTGCCCCGGACAGGGGGCGCCGGCGAAAAACTGTTTTTT.

CDR3 loop: CASSQVSSGGPYNEQFF. CDR3 sequence (DNA): TGTGCCAGCAGCCAAGTTTCCAGCGGGGGTCCGTACAATGAGCAGTTCTTC. This sequence joins TRBV4-2 and TRBJ2-1; 8 bases agree with TRBD2. CDR3 size: 17 residues. The germline V gene has CDR1 LGHNA and CDR2 YNFKEQ. Trimming cost V 1 base and J 4 bases; bases outside gene matches: 9.

This sequence joins TRBV5-1 and TRBJ1-3; tentatively, D is TRBD1 (6 bases). The ends were cut back, 7 bases at V and 0 bases at J, with 8 bases in the middle. Germline V lookup: CDR1 SGHRS, CDR2 YFSETQ. The CDR3 length is 13 residues. The CDR3 region is CASSDSSGNTIYF. In nucleotides, the CDR3 is TGCGCCAGCTCGGACAGCTCTGGAAACACCATATATTTT.

This rearrangement joins TRBV9 to TRBJ2-2, with 8 nucleotides matching TRBD2. The trim removed 4 bases at V and 4 bases at J, leaving 6 bases unmatched. The CDR3 contains 15 residues. Germline CDR1 SGDLS, CDR2 YYNGEE. The DNA for the CDR3 is TGTGCCAGCAGCACGCGGGGGGCGGGCACCGGGGAGCTGTTTTTT. Encoded protein: CASSTRGAGTGELFF.

The chain has TRBV2 and TRBJ2-3; possible D gene TRBD2, 5 bases. CDR1 is SNHLY and CDR2 is FYNNEI in the germline V gene. The CDR3 has 11 residues. Trimming stripped 7 bases from V and 8 bases from J, with 10 bases between. The CDR3 reads CASMDSGTQYF. The CDR3, as DNA: TGTGCCAGCATGGACTCCGGTACGCAGTATTTT.

The CDR3: CAWSVEQVGSPLHF. CDR3 nucleotides: TGTGCCTGGAGTGTAGAGCAGGTGGGCTCACCCCTCCACTTT. The chain combines TRBV30 with TRBJ1-6, with D hard to call. Germline CDR1 and CDR2: GTSNPN and SVGIG (reference sequence). The length of the CDR3 is 14 residues. V lost 0 bases and J 10 bases, leaving 13 bases between the germline ends. The full variable domain, rest sourced from reference TRBV30 and TRBJ1-6, is SQTIHQWPATLVQPVGSPLSLECTVEGTSNPNLYWYRQAAGRGLQLLFYSVGIGQISSEVPQNLSASRPQDRQFILSSKKLLLSDSGFYLCAWSVEQVGSPLHFGNGTRLTVT.

The chain is built from TRBV11-2 and TRBJ2-1; weak D call: TRBD2 (5 bases). The germline CDR1 and CDR2 sequences are SGHAT and FQNNGV. V lost 1 base and J lost 7, with 14 bases in between. CDR3 size: 15 residues. The chain's CDR3 is CASSLGRPSGNEQFF. CDR3 sequence (DNA): TGTGCCAGCAGCTTAGGCCGACCGTCGGGGAATGAGCAGTTCTTC.

This sequence joins TRBV2 and TRBJ2-3; the match to TRBD2 covers 8 bases. CDR1 is SNHLY, CDR2 FYNNEI, per germline. V shed 8 bases, J shed 6 bases, and the junction held 10 bases outside the gene matches. This CDR3 has 14 residues. CDR3 coding DNA: TGTGCCAGCCTAGTCGGGGGGGCGGGCGATACGCAGTATTTT. Translated, it gives CASLVGGAGDTQYF. The full variable domain, in which reference TRBV2 and TRBJ2-3 provide the parts outside the CDR3, is EPEVTQTPSHQVTQMGQEVILRCVPISNHLYFYWYRQILGQKVEFLVSFYNNEISEKSEIFDDQFSVERPDGSNFTLKIRSTKLEDSAMYFCASLVGGAGDTQYFGPGTRLTVL.

This clone was detected a few times. This chain uses TRBV6-6 with TRBJ2-7; 8 nucleotides match TRBD1. Germline trimming cut 0 bases from V and 4 bases from J; bases unmatched to any gene: 8. The CDR3 loop spans 16 amino acids. Germline CDR1 and CDR2: MNHNY and SVGAGI (reference sequence). The CDR3 sequence: CASSYSGQGGFYEQYF. The CDR3 DNA sequence: TGTGCCAGCAGTTACTCTGGACAGGGTGGGTTTTACGAGCAGTACTTC.

This clone was recorded a few times. CDR3 nucleotides: TGTGCCAGCAGAAAAGGACAGGTCAATCAGCCCCAGCATTTT. Its protein product is CASRKGQVNQPQHF. The rearrangement links TRBV5-8 to TRBJ1-5, with 7 positions matching TRBD1. The CDR3 has 14 amino acids. With 5 bases clipped from V and 3 bases from J, the junction kept 5 bases outside the gene matches. Germline CDR1 is SGHTS and CDR2 is YDEGEE. The full variable domain, rest sourced from reference TRBV5-8 and TRBJ1-5, is EAGVTQSPTHLIKTRGQQATLRCSPISGHTSVYWYQQALGLGLQFLLWYDEGEERNRGNFPPRFSGRQFPNYSSELNVNALELEDSALYLCASRKGQVNQPQHFGDGTRLSIL.

The chain combines TRBV19 with TRBJ1-5; the D is unclear. The V gene lost 10 bases and the J gene lost 4 bases, with 17 bases spanning the gap. Germline V gene data show CDR1 as LNHDA and CDR2 as SQIVND (reference sequence). The CDR3 totals 14 residues. The CDR3 loop is CATSPPVLNQPQHF. As DNA, the CDR3 is TGTGCCACCTCACCCCCGGTCTTAAATCAGCCCCAGCATTTT.